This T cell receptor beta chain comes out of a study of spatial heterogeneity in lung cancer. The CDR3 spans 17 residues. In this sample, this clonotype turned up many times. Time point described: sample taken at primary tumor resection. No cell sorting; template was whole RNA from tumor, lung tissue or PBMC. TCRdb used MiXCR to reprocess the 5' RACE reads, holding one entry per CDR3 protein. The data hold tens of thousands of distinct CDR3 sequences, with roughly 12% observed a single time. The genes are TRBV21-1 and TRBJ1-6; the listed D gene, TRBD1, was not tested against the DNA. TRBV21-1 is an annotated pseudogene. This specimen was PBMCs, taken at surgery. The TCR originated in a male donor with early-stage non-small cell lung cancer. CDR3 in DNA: TGTGCCAGCAGCAAACGAGACAGGGGGCAAGGGAATTCACCCCTCCACTTT. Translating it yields CASSKRDRGQGNSPLHF.